This T cell receptor (beta chain) was retrieved from a study of control samples from healthy donors and cancer patients. Using immunoSEQ multiplex PCR, the repertoire was profiled, and TCRdb retains in-frame clones only, with some absent. In the table there are around 71,000 clones, approximately 89% of which are singletons. The V and J ends lost 4 bases and 2 bases respectively, with 14 bases between them. In germline, CDR1 is LGHDT, CDR2 YNNKEL (reference sequence). The CDR3 covers 15 residues. The chain has TRBV3-1 (or the pseudogene TRBV3-2) and TRBJ1-1; possible D gene TRBD1, 5 bases. Sequences were obtained from PBMCs. The receptor was derived from a woman between 50 and 59 years old with head and neck cancer. CDR3 in DNA: TGTGCCAGCAGCCCCCGACAGTTACTTAACACTGAAGCTTTCTTT. The encoded protein is CASSPRQLLNTEAFF.